The rows below give T cell receptor beta chains drawn from one sample of a study of T cells after yellow fever vaccination. TCRdb fed the 5' RACE reads into MiXCR, producing one record per CDR3 protein. The sample holds a few hundred thousand distinct CDR3 sequences, roughly 7% seen once. The sample was PBMCs, taken more than 40 days after the first yellow fever vaccination. These TCRs come from a man between 18 and 35 years old who received the YFV17D yellow fever vaccine. Each CDR3 is given without its conserved first and last residue. For some rows the clone size is stated as once, few or many, or as a class when expanded; others skip it.

clone size	V gene	CDR3 length	J gene	CDR3 protein
many	TRBV20-1	12	TRBJ2-7	SARPETGKGEQY
few	TRBV4-1	13	TRBJ2-2	ASSQGVGNTGELF
many	TRBV14	10	TRBJ2-7	ASSSNSHEQY
-	TRBV20-1	11	TRBJ1-2	SARDTGSGGYT
few	TRBV7-2	12	TRBJ2-3	ASSLAQGGGTQY
few	TRBV5-8	12	TRBJ2-3	ASRSSSGTDTQY
few	TRBV4-1	15	TRBJ1-4	ASSQDHLWDNREKLF
few	TRBV19	15	TRBJ2-1	ASSIDATGSSYNEQF
-	TRBV7-2	12	TRBJ1-4	ASSLGTRREKLF
-	TRBV18	13	TRBJ1-2	ASSPRMRQGVGYT
few	TRBV18	13	TRBJ2-3	ASADGRVGTDTQY
few	TRBV5-3	14	TRBJ1-1	ASIPLAGRGNTEAF
many	TRBV7-3	11	TRBJ1-1	ASSADRATEAF
many	TRBV7-2	11	TRBJ1-2	ASSLASGDGYT
-	TRBV7-2	13	TRBJ2-6	ASSLWGTGANVLT
few	TRBV12-3/TRBV12-4	8	TRBJ2-1	ASGGHEQF
many	TRBV21-1	15	TRBJ1-2	ASSMKGQGTNYYGYT